The present TCR beta chain was sequenced within a study of cytomegalovirus exposure and HLA in healthy donors. Both 60 Vbeta primers and 13 Jbeta primers went into the PCR. Profiling relied on immunoSEQ multiplex PCR, and the TCRdb table lists in-frame clones only, not all of them. The sample gives around 39,000 clones, around 60% of which show up once; about 9% is in the top ten. Findings and caveats of the study: Reported findings show TCR beta sequences accurately forecast HLA-A and HLA-B alleles in most subjects. TCR beta V- and J-gene trimming, according to a later analysis, was linked to a missense DCLRE1C variant. Being productive about 90% or about 30% of the time was typical of most TCR beta V segments in an earlier analysis.

The CDR3 extends over 14 amino acids. The germline V gene encodes CDR1 SGHTA and CDR2 FQGNSA. With 3 bases removed from V and 5 bases from J, the gap between germline ends came to 12 bases. Comments on this clone: No antigen is known for it.

While unrecorded immune exposures were likely, the donors were nominally healthy when sampled. The TCR originated in a human donor in good health. Sequences were obtained from PBMCs. The chain uses TRBV7-2 and TRBJ2-3, with D possibly TRBD1 on 6 matching bases. CDR3 sequence: CASSFPGDGDTQYF. For the CDR3, the DNA is TGTGCCAGCAGCTTCCCAGGGGACGGAGATACGCAGTATTTT.